These 21 T cell receptor beta chains came from one sample sequenced in a study of neurological immune-mediated disorders. TCRdb processed the 5' RACE reads anew with MiXCR; each CDR3 protein has one entry. There are about 76,000 distinct CDR3 sequences in the sample; 17% occur only once, and over 15% lies in the top ten. Sequencing used PBMCs. These receptors came from a woman between 35 and 50 years old in good health.

In this sample, this clonotype turned up many times. The chain has TRBV20-1 and TRBJ2-1; D is perhaps TRBD2 (7 bases). Germline assignment: CDR1 DFQATT and CDR2 SNEGSKA (reference sequence). CDR3 size: 13 residues. V lost 8 bases to trimming and J lost 4 bases, with 15 bases between them. Here the CDR3 DNA reads TGCAGTAGAGGGGGACTACCTTACAATGAGCAGTTCTTC. It yields the protein CSRGGLPYNEQFF.

In its sample, this clonotype was seen many times. This chain connects TRBV20-1 to TRBJ2-7, with 7 bases identical to TRBD2. Germline CDR1 and CDR2: DFQATT and SNEGSKA (reference sequence). The CDR3 runs to 14 residues. J was trimmed by 3 bases and V by 5 bases; bases with no gene match: 10. The CDR3 reads CSAHGGSFFYEQYF. The CDR3 DNA sequence: TGCAGTGCTCACGGGGGGTCTTTTTTCTACGAGCAGTACTTC.

There are many counts of this clonotype. The rearrangement uses TRBV18 and TRBJ2-3; no definite D call. Germline CDR1 KGHSH, CDR2 LQKENI. V shed 3 bases and J shed 0 bases, with 10 bases lying between them. The CDR3 runs to 15 residues. CDR3 protein: CASSPGLTSTDTQYF. In nucleotides, the CDR3 is TGTGCCAGCTCACCGGGCCTGACTAGCACAGATACGCAGTATTTT. The full variable domain, rest sourced from reference TRBV18 and TRBJ2-3, is NAGVMQNPRHLVRRRGQEARLRCSPMKGHSHVYWYRQLPEEGLKFMVYLQKENIIDESGMPKERFSAEFPKEGPSILRIQQVVRGDSAAYFCASSPGLTSTDTQYFGPGTRLTVL.

This clonotype was recorded at least ten times. The chain is built from TRBV5-1 and TRBJ2-7; D might be TRBD1 (5 bases). Trimming pared 0 bases from V and 8 bases from J, leaving 15 bases between. There are 14 residues in the CDR3. Germline CDR1 reads SGHRS; CDR2 reads YFSETQ. CDR3 sequence reads: CASSLGGPSAQQYF. In DNA form, the CDR3 reads TGCGCCAGCAGCTTGGGGGGCCCCTCCGCTCAGCAGTACTTC.

This clonotype occurred many times. The V gene is TRBV5-1, the J gene TRBJ2-1; D perhaps matches TRBD2 (6 bases). Germline loops: CDR1 SGHRS, CDR2 YFSETQ. This CDR3 spans 14 amino acids. The V end lost 3 bases, the J end lost 4 bases, and 11 bases lay between the germline ends. CDR3 amino acids: CASSSGLAYNEQFF. As DNA, the CDR3 is TGCGCCAGCAGCTCGGGACTCGCTTACAATGAGCAGTTCTTC. Based on the CDR3 plus reference TRBV5-1 and TRBJ2-1, the full variable domain is KAGVTQTPRYLIKTRGQQVTLSCSPISGHRSVSWYQQTPGQGLQFLFEYFSETQRNKGNFPGRFSGRQFSNSRSEMNVSTLELGDSALYLCASSSGLAYNEQFFGPGTRLTVL.

To note about this clonotype: Possible read error: a much larger clone is one base away. The chain employs TRBV12-3 or TRBV12-4 and TRBJ1-5; 12 bases map to TRBD1. The CDR3 contains 15 residues. CDR3 coding DNA: TGTGCCAGCACCGGGGACAGGGGGCCATATCAGACCCAGCATTTT. Translated, it gives CASTGDRGPYQTQHF.

V gene TRBV2 combines with J gene TRBJ1-6, with a possible D match to TRBD1 (5 bases). CDR1 is SNHLY, CDR2 FYNNEI, per germline. Between the trimmed V and J ends, which lost 2 bases and 7 bases, there was a span of 12 bases. This CDR3 is 15 amino acids long. CDR3 region: CASSEQDTLNSPLHF. DNA for the CDR3: TGTGCCAGCAGTGAACAGGACACCCTGAATTCACCCCTCCACTTT.

The V call is TRBV4-3, the J call TRBJ1-1; 7 nucleotides align to TRBD1. Germline lookup yields CDR1 LGHNA and CDR2 YSLEER. The V segment lost 2 bases and the J segment 5 bases; nucleotides outside the gene matches: 2. This CDR3 region has 13 residues. CDR3: CASSQRGRTEAFF. In DNA form, the CDR3 reads TGCGCCAGCAGCCAAAGGGGGCGGACTGAAGCTTTCTTT.

The chain employs TRBV14 and TRBJ1-3; D is ambiguous. This CDR3 region has 15 residues. Germline V gene lookup returns CDR1 SGHDN and CDR2 FVKESK. With 4 bases removed from V and 3 bases from J, the gap between germline ends came to 13 bases. This chain's CDR3 is CASSPPRGFGNTIYF. The CDR3 nucleotides are TGTGCCAGCAGCCCCCCCCGGGGTTTTGGAAACACCATATATTTT. The full variable domain, completed using reference TRBV14 and TRBJ1-3, is EAGVTQFPSHSVIEKGQTVTLRCDPISGHDNLYWYRRVMGKEIKFLLHFVKESKQDESGMPNNRFLAERTGGTYSTLKVQPAELEDSGVYFCASSPPRGFGNTIYFGEGSWLTVV.

This clonotype was seen at least ten times. The chain carries TRBV15 and TRBJ2-7; 13 bases agree with TRBD2. The CDR3 loop spans 15 amino acids. V lost 5 bases to trimming and J lost 2 bases; unmatched junction nucleotides: 3. The germline V gene has CDR1 LNHNV and CDR2 YYDKDF (reference sequence). The CDR3 reads CATSPTSGGAYEQYF. The DNA of the CDR3 is TGTGCCACCAGCCCAACTAGCGGGGGGGCCTACGAGCAGTACTTC.

A word on this clonotype: A read error may account for a junction end that differs from germline. The CDR3, as DNA: TGTGCCAACAGCCAAGCGGACAGGGGGCTGGACTTC. It translates to CANSQADRGLDF. The chain joins TRBV3-1 to TRBJ2-4, with 11 bases fitting TRBD1. The germline CDR1 and CDR2 sequences are LGHDT and YNNKEL (reference sequence). The CDR3 has 12 amino acids.

The table lists this clonotype with many counts. The rearrangement joins TRBV9 to TRBJ1-2, with D unclear. CDR3 length: 14 residues. The V and J ends lost 6 bases and 0 bases respectively, with 12 bases between them. CDR1 and CDR2 from the germline V gene are SGDLS and YYNGEE. CDR3: CASTLDGANYGYTF. The CDR3 coding sequence is TGTGCCAGCACCCTGGACGGAGCTAACTATGGCTACACCTTC.

This clonotype was seen ten or more times. This chain links TRBV6-5 with TRBJ2-1; D call uncertain. V lost 4 bases, J lost 0 bases, and 13 bases lay in between. The CDR3 totals 16 residues. The germline gives CDR1 MNHEY, CDR2 SVGAGI. CDR3 coding DNA: TGTGCCAGCAGTTTGCAAGTCCTTAGCTCCTACAATGAGCAGTTCTTC. Amino acid sequence: CASSLQVLSSYNEQFF.

The chain joins TRBV30 to TRBJ2-5; D is ambiguous. CDR1 is GTSNPN and CDR2 is SVGIG in the germline V gene (reference sequence). Trimming shortened V by 4 bases and J by 5 bases, and 8 bases separated the two germline ends. The CDR3 contains 11 residues. The CDR3 nucleotides read TGTGCCTGGACTCCCGGGGAGACCCAGTACTTC. Protein: CAWTPGETQYF.

This clonotype was picked up a small number of times. This chain joins TRBV15 and TRBJ2-3; TRBD2 is a possible D gene (5 bases). The CDR3 spans 14 residues. Trimming cost V 4 bases and J 2 bases, with 10 bases left between them. The germline V gene encodes CDR1 LNHNV and CDR2 YYDKDF (reference sequence). The CDR3 here is CATSTGSFTDTQYF. CDR3 bases: TGTGCCACCAGCACGGGGTCTTTCACAGATACGCAGTATTTT.

This clonotype showed up many times. CDR3 DNA: TGTGCCACCAGCAGAGAAACCGGGGTTTCCATTAGCAATCAGCCCCAGCATTTT. It translates to CATSRETGVSISNQPQHF. The chain recombines TRBV15 with TRBJ1-5; D call uncertain. The V end was cut by 0 bases, the J end by 0 bases, with 15 bases between. Germline V gene lookup returns CDR1 LNHNV and CDR2 YYDKDF (reference sequence). The CDR3 covers 18 residues.

This clonotype has ten or more counts. J is TRBJ2-3 and V is TRBV18; D gene ambiguous. CDR1 is KGHSH, CDR2 LQKENI, per germline. The CDR3 length is 15 residues. With 0 bases removed from V and 3 bases from J, the gap between germline ends came to 10 bases. The CDR3 region has the DNA TGTGCCAGCTCACCACCATCTCTAAAGACAGATACGCAGTATTTT. Residues: CASSPPSLKTDTQYF.

This clonotype came up many times. The chain joins TRBV20-1 to TRBJ2-2; no clear D gene. Germline CDR1 reads DFQATT; CDR2 reads SNEGSKA (reference sequence). V lost 1 base to trimming and J lost 4 bases, with 13 bases between them. CDR3 length: 15 residues. The CDR3 DNA sequence: TGCAGTGCTAGAGTAGGAGAAAGCCGCACCGGGGAGCTGTTTTTT. Its translation: CSARVGESRTGELFF.

This clonotype was counted at least ten times. The chain joins TRBV7-8 to TRBJ1-1; 9 nucleotides align to TRBD1. This CDR3 has 14 amino acids. Per germline, CDR1 SGHVS and CDR2 FQNEAQ. The junction had 6 bases not matched to a gene; V was cut back by 5 bases and J by 5 bases. CDR3 protein: CASSPGTGRTEAFF. The CDR3 DNA follows: TGTGCCAGCAGCCCGGGGACAGGGAGAACTGAAGCTTTCTTT.

The sample holds many counts of this clonotype. This chain joins TRBV7-2 and TRBJ1-5; no reliable D call. Germline CDR1 SGHTA, CDR2 FQGNSA. The CDR3 loop spans 15 amino acids. Trimming pared 3 bases from V and 5 bases from J, leaving 14 bases between. The CDR3 DNA reads as TGTGCCAGCAGCTTTGGAGGGTCCGGGGATCAGCCCCAGCATTTT. Amino acids: CASSFGGSGDQPQHF.

This clonotype was counted a few times. The V gene is TRBV5-1, the J gene TRBJ1-1; 8 nucleotides agree with TRBD1. Germline CDR1 is SGHRS and CDR2 is YFSETQ. The V gene end was trimmed by 0 bases and the J gene end by 2 bases; junction bases not matched to a gene: 6. The length of the CDR3 is 16 residues. The CDR3 nucleotides read TGCGCCAGCAGCTTGGCCGAGGACAGGGCAAACACTGAAGCTTTCTTT. It specifies CASSLAEDRANTEAFF.